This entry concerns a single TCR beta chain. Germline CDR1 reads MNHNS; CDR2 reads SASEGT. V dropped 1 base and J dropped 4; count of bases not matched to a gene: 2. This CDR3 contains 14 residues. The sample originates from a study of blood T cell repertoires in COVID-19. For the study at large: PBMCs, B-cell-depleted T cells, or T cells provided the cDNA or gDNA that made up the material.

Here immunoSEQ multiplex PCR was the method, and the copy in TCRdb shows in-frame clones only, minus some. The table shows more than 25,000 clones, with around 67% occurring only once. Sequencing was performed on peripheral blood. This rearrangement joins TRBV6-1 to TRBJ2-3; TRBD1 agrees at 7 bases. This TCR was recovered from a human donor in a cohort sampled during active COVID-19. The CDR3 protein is CASSEETGSDTQYF. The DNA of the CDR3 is TGTGCCAGCAGTGAAGAGACAGGGTCAGATACGCAGTATTTT.